This TCR beta chain was sequenced in a study of T-cell memory formation after mild COVID-19. At the level of the study: Across donors, TCR clusters were largely donor specific.

Amplification by 5'RACE using constant-segment primers produced TCR alpha and TCR beta cDNA libraries that carried sample barcodes and UMIs. MiXCR, run by TCRdb on the 5' RACE reads, gives a single entry per CDR3 protein. Of 550,000 to 650,000 distinct CDR3 sequences detected, about 18% appear once; the ten largest clones hold roughly 7.7%. The V end was cut by 6 bases, the J end by 0 bases, with 12 bases between. The CDR3 is 14 residues long. This clonotype was observed a few times. The target antigen is unknown. General study results and limits: Shrinking CD4+ clones were chiefly CM and EM; CD8+ ones were chiefly EMRA. Within pre-infection memory, some responding clones were found, suggesting cross-reactive memory joined.

The material sequenced was PBMCs or a T cell subset sorted from them (not recorded which). The V call is TRBV12-3 or TRBV12-4, the J call TRBJ2-7, with D possibly being TRBD1 (5 bases). The origin of this receptor is an adult woman who had mild COVID-19 (a few samples of this study predate the infection). Cell type and time point are not known. CDR3 nucleotides: TGTGCCAGCAGACGGACAAGGAGCTCCTACGAGCAGTACTTC. Protein sequence: CASRRTRSSYEQYF.